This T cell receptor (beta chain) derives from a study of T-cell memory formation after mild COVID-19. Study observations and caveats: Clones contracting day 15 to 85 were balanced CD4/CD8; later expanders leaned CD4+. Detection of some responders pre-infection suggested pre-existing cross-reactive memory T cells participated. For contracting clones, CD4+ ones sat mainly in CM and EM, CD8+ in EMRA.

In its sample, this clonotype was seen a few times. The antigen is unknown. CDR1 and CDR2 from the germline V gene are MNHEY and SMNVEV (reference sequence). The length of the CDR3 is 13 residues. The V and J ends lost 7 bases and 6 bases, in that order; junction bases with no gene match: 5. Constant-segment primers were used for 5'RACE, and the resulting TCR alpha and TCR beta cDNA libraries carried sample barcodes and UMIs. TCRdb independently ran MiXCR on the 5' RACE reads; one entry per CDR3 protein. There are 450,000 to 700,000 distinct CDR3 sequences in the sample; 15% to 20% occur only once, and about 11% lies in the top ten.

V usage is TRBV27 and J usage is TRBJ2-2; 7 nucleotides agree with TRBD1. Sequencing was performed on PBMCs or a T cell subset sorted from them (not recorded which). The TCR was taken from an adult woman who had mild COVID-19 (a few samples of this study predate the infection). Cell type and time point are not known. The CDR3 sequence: CASMRTGSGELFF. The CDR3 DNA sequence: TGTGCCAGCATGCGGACAGGCTCCGGGGAGCTGTTTTTT.